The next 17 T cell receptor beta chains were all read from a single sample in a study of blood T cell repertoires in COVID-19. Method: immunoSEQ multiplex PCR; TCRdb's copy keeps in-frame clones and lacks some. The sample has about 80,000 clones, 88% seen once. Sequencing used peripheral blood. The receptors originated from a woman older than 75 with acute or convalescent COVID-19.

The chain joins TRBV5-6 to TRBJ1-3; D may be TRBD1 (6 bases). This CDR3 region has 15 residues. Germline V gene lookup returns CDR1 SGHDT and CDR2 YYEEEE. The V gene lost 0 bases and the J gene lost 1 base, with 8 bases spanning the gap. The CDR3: CASSLGQESGNTIYF. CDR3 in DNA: TGTGCCAGCAGCTTGGGACAGGAGTCTGGAAACACCATATATTTT. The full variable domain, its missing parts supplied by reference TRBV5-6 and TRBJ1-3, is DAGVTQSPTHLIKTRGQQVTLRCSPKSGHDTVSWYQQALGQGPQFIFQYYEEEERQRGNFPDRFSGHQFPNYSSELNVNALLLGDSALYLCASSLGQESGNTIYFGEGSWLTVV.

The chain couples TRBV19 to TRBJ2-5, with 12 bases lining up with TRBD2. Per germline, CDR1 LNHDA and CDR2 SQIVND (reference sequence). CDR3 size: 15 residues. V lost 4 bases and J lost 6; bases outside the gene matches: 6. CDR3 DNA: TGTGCCAGTAGTAGGACTAGCGGGGCAGATAAGACCCAGTACTTC. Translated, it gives CASSRTSGADKTQYF. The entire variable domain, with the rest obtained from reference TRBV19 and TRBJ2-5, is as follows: DGGITQSPKYLFRKEGQNVTLSCEQNLNHDAMYWYRQDPGQGLRLIYYSQIVNDFQKGDIAEGYSVSREKKESFPLTVTSAQKNPTAFYLCASSRTSGADKTQYFGPGTRLLVL.

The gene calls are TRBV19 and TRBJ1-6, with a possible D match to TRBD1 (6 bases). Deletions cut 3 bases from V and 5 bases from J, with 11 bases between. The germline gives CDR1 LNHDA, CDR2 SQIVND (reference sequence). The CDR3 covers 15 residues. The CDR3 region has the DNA TGTGCCAGTAGTATGCCAGGGGTTAATAATTCACCCCTCCACTTT. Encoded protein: CASSMPGVNNSPLHF.

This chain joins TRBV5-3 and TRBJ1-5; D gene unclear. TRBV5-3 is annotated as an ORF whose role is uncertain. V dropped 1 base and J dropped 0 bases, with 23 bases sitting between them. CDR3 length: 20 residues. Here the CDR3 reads CARSLLCARPLLYSNQPQHF. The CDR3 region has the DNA TGTGCCAGAAGCTTGCTTTGTGCCAGGCCACTTCTTTATAGCAATCAGCCCCAGCATTTT.

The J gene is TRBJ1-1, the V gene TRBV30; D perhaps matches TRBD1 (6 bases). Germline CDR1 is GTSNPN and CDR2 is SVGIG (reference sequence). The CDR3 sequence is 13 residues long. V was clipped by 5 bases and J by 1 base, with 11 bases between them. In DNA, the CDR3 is TGTGCCTGGGACGAAGGGGGGAACACTGAAGCTTTCTTT. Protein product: CAWDEGGNTEAFF.

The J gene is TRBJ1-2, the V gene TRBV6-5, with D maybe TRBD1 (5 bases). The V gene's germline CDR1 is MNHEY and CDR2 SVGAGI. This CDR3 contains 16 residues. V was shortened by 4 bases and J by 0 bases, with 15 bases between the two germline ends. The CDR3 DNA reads TGTGCCAGCAGTTCCTTACTGAGGACACCTAACTATGGCTACACCTTC. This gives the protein CASSSLLRTPNYGYTF.

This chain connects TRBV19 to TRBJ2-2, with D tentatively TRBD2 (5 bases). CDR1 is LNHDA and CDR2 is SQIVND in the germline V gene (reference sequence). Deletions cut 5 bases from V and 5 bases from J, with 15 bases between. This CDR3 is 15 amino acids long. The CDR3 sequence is CASSPTTSGTGELFF. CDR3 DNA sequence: TGTGCCAGTAGTCCGACTACCTCCGGTACCGGGGAGCTGTTTTTT.

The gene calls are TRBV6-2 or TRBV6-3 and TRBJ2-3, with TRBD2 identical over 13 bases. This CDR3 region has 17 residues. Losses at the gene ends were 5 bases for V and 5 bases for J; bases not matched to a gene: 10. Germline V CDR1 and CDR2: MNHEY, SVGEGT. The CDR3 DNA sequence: TGTGCCAGCAGTCAGCCTGGGACTAGCGGGGAAGTAGATACGCAGTATTTT. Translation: CASSQPGTSGEVDTQYF.

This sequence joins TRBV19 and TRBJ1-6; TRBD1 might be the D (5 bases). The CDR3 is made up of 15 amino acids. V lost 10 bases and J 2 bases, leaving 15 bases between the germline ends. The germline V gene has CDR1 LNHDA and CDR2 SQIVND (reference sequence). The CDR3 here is CATLGGAAYNSPLHF. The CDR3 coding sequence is TGTGCCACCCTGGGAGGGGCCGCCTATAATTCACCCCTCCACTTT.

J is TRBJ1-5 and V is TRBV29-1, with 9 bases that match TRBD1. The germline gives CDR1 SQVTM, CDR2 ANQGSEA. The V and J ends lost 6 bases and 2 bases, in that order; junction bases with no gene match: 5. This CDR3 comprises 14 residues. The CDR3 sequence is CSVSQGAGNQPQHF. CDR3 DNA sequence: TGCAGCGTCTCACAGGGGGCCGGCAATCAGCCCCAGCATTTT.

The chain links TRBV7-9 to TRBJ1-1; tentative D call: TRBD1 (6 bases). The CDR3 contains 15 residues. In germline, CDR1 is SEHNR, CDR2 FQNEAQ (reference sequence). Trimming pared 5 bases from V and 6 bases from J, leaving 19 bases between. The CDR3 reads CASSQNLGQSAEAFF. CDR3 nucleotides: TGTGCCAGCAGCCAGAACCTTGGACAGAGCGCTGAAGCTTTCTTT.

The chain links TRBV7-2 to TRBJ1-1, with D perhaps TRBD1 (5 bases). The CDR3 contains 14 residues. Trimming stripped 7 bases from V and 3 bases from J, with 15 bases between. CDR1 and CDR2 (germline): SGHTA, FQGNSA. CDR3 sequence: CASKKGALDTEAFF. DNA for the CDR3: TGTGCCAGCAAGAAAGGGGCTCTGGACACTGAAGCTTTCTTT.

The CDR3 DNA is TGTGCCAGCAGTAGCCGACCCGGGACAGAAGAGAGTAACACTGAAGCTTTCTTT. Translated: CASSSRPGTEESNTEAFF. The chain uses TRBV6-2 or TRBV6-3 and TRBJ1-1; 7 positions match TRBD1. This CDR3 is built from 18 residues. The germline gives CDR1 MNHEY, CDR2 SVGEGT. With V trimmed by 5 bases and J by 2 bases, 17 bases remained unmatched.

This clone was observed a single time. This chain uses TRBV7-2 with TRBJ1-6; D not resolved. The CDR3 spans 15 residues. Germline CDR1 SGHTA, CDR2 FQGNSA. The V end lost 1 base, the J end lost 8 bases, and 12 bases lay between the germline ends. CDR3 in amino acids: CASSLVGGNHSPLHF. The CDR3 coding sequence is TGTGCCAGCAGCTTAGTAGGAGGAAACCATTCACCCCTCCACTTT. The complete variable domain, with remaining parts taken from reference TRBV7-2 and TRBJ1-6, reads GAGVSQSPSNKVTEKGKDVELRCDPISGHTALYWYRQSLGQGLEFLIYFQGNSAPDKSGLPSDRFSAERTGGSVSTLTIQRTQQEDSAVYLCASSLVGGNHSPLHFGNGTRLTVT.

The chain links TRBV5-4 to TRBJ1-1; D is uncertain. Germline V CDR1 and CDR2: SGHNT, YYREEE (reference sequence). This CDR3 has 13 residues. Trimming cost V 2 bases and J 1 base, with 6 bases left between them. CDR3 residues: CASSFSKNTEAFF. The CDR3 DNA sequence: TGTGCCAGCAGCTTCAGTAAGAACACTGAAGCTTTCTTT.

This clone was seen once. The CDR3: CATPSSDYYEQYF. DNA for the CDR3: TGCGCCACACCTTCTAGCGATTACTACGAGCAGTACTTC. V gene TRBV5-1 combines with J gene TRBJ2-7, with D possibly being TRBD2 (6 bases). The CDR3 runs 13 residues. The germline gives CDR1 SGHRS, CDR2 YFSETQ. Trimming took off 9 bases at V and 3 bases at J, with 16 bases between the two ends.

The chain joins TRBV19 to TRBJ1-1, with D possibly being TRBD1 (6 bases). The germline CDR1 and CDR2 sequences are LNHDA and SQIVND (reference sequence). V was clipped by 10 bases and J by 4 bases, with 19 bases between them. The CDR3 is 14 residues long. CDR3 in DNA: TGTGCCACCAGGACAGCCTTCACGAGCACTGAAGCTTTCTTT. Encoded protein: CATRTAFTSTEAFF.